Listed below are T cell receptor beta chains from one sample, sequenced in a study of blood T cell repertoires in COVID-19. Repertoires were generated with immunoSEQ multiplex PCR, while TCRdb's copy carries only in-frame clones and drops some. The sample has more than 110,000 clones, about four fifths seen once; the top ten hold 4%. Sample: peripheral blood. The receptors originated from a woman aged 55-69 years with acute or convalescent COVID-19. Each CDR3 is given with its conserved first and last residue. A D gene is named only where the DNA matches it firmly. Expanded clones are given a class, and other clones once, few, many or no size at all.

D gene	V gene	clone size	J gene	CDR3 DNA	CDR3 protein
.	TRBV7-9	few	TRBJ2-7	TGTGCCAGCAGCTTAGCGCTGGGGGGCTCCTACGAGCAGTACTTC	CASSLALGGSYEQYF
TRBD2	TRBV28	.	TRBJ2-2	TGTGCCAGCTGCCTAGCGGGAGCTTTCGCCGGGGAGCTGTTTTTT	CASCLAGAFAGELFF
TRBD1	TRBV11-1	.	TRBJ2-5	TGTGCCAGCAGCCTAGGGGACAGTTTAGAGACCCAGTACTTC	CASSLGDSLETQYF
.	TRBV29-1	.	TRBJ2-4	TGCAGCGTTGTCCAGGAAGCCAAAAACATTCAGTACTTC	CSVVQEAKNIQYF
.	TRBV27	.	TRBJ1-2	TGTGCCAGCAGTTTAACCGACAGACACTATGGCTACACCTTC	CASSLTDRHYGYTF
.	TRBV4-1	.	TRBJ2-1	TGCGCCAGCAGTACCGCACTAGGGTCCCATTTCTTC	CASSTALGSHFF
.	TRBV5-1	.	TRBJ2-3	TGCGCCAGCAGCCCCGGGACACAAAGCACAGATACGCAGTATTTT	CASSPGTQSTDTQYF
.	TRBV7-6	once	TRBJ1-5	TGTGCCAGCAGCTTAGGGGCGGCAGGGCAGCAGGGCAATCAGCCCCAGCATTTT	CASSLGAAGQQGNQPQHF
.	TRBV28	.	TRBJ2-7	TGTGCCAGCAGTTTAGGTGGGGCCGAGCAGTACTTC	CASSLGGAEQYF
TRBD2	TRBV3-1/TRBV3-2	.	TRBJ2-3	TGTGCCAGCAGCCAAACCCTCAAAACTAGCGGGAGAAGGGGGGATACGCAGTATTTT	CASSQTLKTSGRRGDTQYF
TRBD1	TRBV7-9	.	TRBJ1-2	TGTGCCAGCAGCCACACCTTACGGGACAGGGAGGATGGCTACACCTTC	CASSHTLRDREDGYTF
TRBD1	TRBV7-3	few	TRBJ2-2	TGTGCCAGCAGCTTAACGGATTCAGGGGGCCCCGGGGAGCTGTTTTTT	CASSLTDSGGPGELFF
.	TRBV2	.	TRBJ1-1	TGTGCCAGCAACATACAGGTGGCTAACACTGAAGCTTTCTTT	CASNIQVANTEAFF
TRBD1	TRBV4-1	.	TRBJ1-2	TGCGCCAGCAGCCAAGACTTAGGGCGGGACAGCAACTATGGCTACACCTTC	CASSQDLGRDSNYGYTF
.	TRBV2	.	TRBJ1-6	TGTGCCAGCAGTGAAGCGCTGGACTGGGGTGATTCACCCCTCCACTTT	CASSEALDWGDSPLHF
.	TRBV7-9	.	TRBJ2-1	TGTGCCAGCAGCCCCCCCCTTAGCGGAAGCTACAATGAGCAGTTCTTC	CASSPPLSGSYNEQFF
.	TRBV5-1	.	TRBJ2-7	TGCGCCAGCCACCAGGACAGCTACGAGCAGTACTTC	CASHQDSYEQYF
TRBD1	TRBV4-1	.	TRBJ2-2	TGCGCCAGCAGCCGACAAGGAGACAGGGTGCCTGGGGAGCTGTTTTTT	CASSRQGDRVPGELFF
TRBD2	TRBV19	.	TRBJ2-1	TGTGCCAGTAGTTCCTCGGAAGGGCTAGCGGGAGGGCCCTACAATGAGCAGTTCTTC	CASSSSEGLAGGPYNEQFF
.	TRBV14	.	TRBJ2-2	TGTGCCAGCAGCCAAGTAGAGCGCGGGGAGCTGTTTTTT	CASSQVERGELFF
.	TRBV12-3/TRBV12-4	.	TRBJ1-2	TGTGCCAGCAGTTGGGACAACCTTAGCTACACCTTC	CASSWDNLSYTF
.	TRBV5-8	.	TRBJ2-5	TGTGCCAGCAGCTTGGCCTGGGCCTCCCCGTACCAAGAGACCCAGTACTTC	CASSLAWASPYQETQYF
TRBD1	TRBV2	.	TRBJ1-1	TGTGCCAGCACTCGCAGGGGGGACACTGAAGCTTTCTTT	CASTRRGDTEAFF
TRBD2	TRBV25-1	.	TRBJ2-1	TGTGCCAGCAGTGATTCTCTCGGACTAGCGGCGTACAATGAGCAGTTCTTC	CASSDSLGLAAYNEQFF
TRBD1	TRBV5-1	.	TRBJ2-6	TGCGCCAGCAGCCATAAAAGACAAGACAGGGTGTCATCTTCTGGGGCCAACGTCCTGACTTTC	CASSHKRQDRVSSSGANVLTF
.	TRBV9	few	TRBJ2-2	TGTGCCAGCAGCGCGTTACAGGGGAACACCGGGGAGCTGTTTTTT	CASSALQGNTGELFF
TRBD2	TRBV7-2	.	TRBJ2-5	TGTGCCAGCAGCTTGGCGGGAGAGGCTAGATTCGGGACCCAGTACTTC	CASSLAGEARFGTQYF
.	TRBV2	.	TRBJ2-2	TGTGCCAGCAGGGCCCGACACCTTAACACCGGGGAGCTGTTTTTT	CASRARHLNTGELFF
TRBD1	TRBV9	.	TRBJ2-2	TGTGCCAGCAGCACAACAGGGGGCGCAGACACCGGGGAGCTGTTTTTT	CASSTTGGADTGELFF
TRBD1	TRBV3-1/TRBV3-2	.	TRBJ1-1	TGTGCCAGCAGCCAAGAGGGGGCCAGGGGGGACACTGAAGCTTTCTTT	CASSQEGARGDTEAFF
.	TRBV13	.	TRBJ2-6	TGTGCCAGCAGAACAGGGTACGGGGCCAACGTCCTGACTTTC	CASRTGYGANVLTF
TRBD1	TRBV28	.	TRBJ2-7	TGTGCCAGCAGTCCCCGACAGGGGGCGGTAGACGAGCAGTACTTC	CASSPRQGAVDEQYF
.	TRBV6-5	.	TRBJ2-2	TGTGCCAGCAGCCCCCAGGGGGGTACCGGGGAGCTGTTTTTT	CASSPQGGTGELFF
TRBD1	TRBV28	.	TRBJ1-2	TGTGCCAGCAGTTCTGGGGACAGGGACGGCTACACCTTC	CASSSGDRDGYTF
.	TRBV6-5	.	TRBJ1-5	TGTGCCAGCAGCCGTACAAGAGGCGGCAATCAGCCCCAGCATTTT	CASSRTRGGNQPQHF
TRBD2	TRBV4-1	.	TRBJ2-1	TGCGCCAGCAGCCAAGAGCATCGGGGCGGGAGTCACGTCTTC	CASSQEHRGGSHVF
.	TRBV2	.	TRBJ2-7	TGTGCCAGCAGTGAGGTGCGGGACCCTCCCCGCGAGCAGTACTTC	CASSEVRDPPREQYF
TRBD1	TRBV6-5	few	TRBJ2-7	TGTGCCAGCGGTTTAGGGACAGGGCAAACCTACGAGCAGTACTTC	CASGLGTGQTYEQYF
.	TRBV19	.	TRBJ1-6	TGTGCCAGTAGTATGTATGGACAGTCCAATTCACCCCTCCACTTT	CASSMYGQSNSPLHF
.	TRBV29-1	once	TRBJ2-7	TGCAGCGTTGAAGGGGAGGGGGTCGGCTACGAGCAGTACTTC	CSVEGEGVGYEQYF
.	TRBV11-1	.	TRBJ1-1	TGTGCCAGCAGCTTAGTCCGGACGGGAGAAGCTTTCTTT	CASSLVRTGEAFF
TRBD2	TRBV7-3	.	TRBJ2-7	TGTGCCAGCAGCTTAAAAGCGGGAGCTGTATACGAGCAGTACTTC	CASSLKAGAVYEQYF
.	TRBV30	.	TRBJ2-7	TGTGCCTGGAGCGGACAGACCAACACACCGGGACGCCATCGCTACGAGCAGTACTTC	CAWSGQTNTPGRHRYEQYF
.	TRBV7-9	.	TRBJ1-1	TGTGCCAGCAGCTATGGAGGCACTGAAGCTTTCTTT	CASSYGGTEAFF
TRBD1	TRBV5-4	few	TRBJ2-2	TGTGCCAGCAGCCCTACCGGGACAGGGGGCTCCGGGGAGCTGTTTTTT	CASSPTGTGGSGELFF
.	TRBV29-1	.	TRBJ1-3	TGCAGCGTTGAAGTCTGGGGGGATCCTGGAAACACCATATATTTT	CSVEVWGDPGNTIYF
TRBD1	TRBV10-3	.	TRBJ1-6	TGTGCCATCAGTGACTCGGACAGGGAACCCCTCCACTTT	CAISDSDREPLHF
.	TRBV27	.	TRBJ1-5	TGTGCCAGCAGCCGTGGGCCTTATAGCAATCAGCCCCAGCATTTT	CASSRGPYSNQPQHF
.	TRBV6-5	.	TRBJ1-2	TGTGCCAGCAGAACAGGGTTTGGCTACACCTTC	CASRTGFGYTF
.	TRBV5-4	.	TRBJ1-6	TGTGCCAGCAGGCCCGACAGTAAACAGAATTCACCCCTCCACTTT	CASRPDSKQNSPLHF
TRBD1	TRBV28	once	TRBJ1-1	TGTGCCAGCAGTCCTGGGGGACAGCCTGAAGCTTTCTTT	CASSPGGQPEAFF
TRBD2	TRBV3-1/TRBV3-2	few	TRBJ2-3	TGTGCCAGCAGCTTAACTAGCGGGAGGACAGATACGCAGTATTTT	CASSLTSGRTDTQYF